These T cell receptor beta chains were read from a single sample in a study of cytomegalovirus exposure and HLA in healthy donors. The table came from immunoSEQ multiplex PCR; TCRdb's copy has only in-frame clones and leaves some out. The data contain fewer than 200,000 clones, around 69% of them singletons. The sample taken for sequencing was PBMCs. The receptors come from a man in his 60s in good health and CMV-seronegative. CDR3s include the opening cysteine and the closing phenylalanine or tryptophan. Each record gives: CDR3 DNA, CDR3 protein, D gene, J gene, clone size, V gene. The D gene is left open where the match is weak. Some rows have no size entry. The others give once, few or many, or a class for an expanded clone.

TGCGCCAGCAGCCGCGGGACAGGTTTGAACTACGAGCAGTACTTC | CASSRGTGLNYEQYF | TRBD1 | TRBJ2-7 | . | TRBV4-3
TGTGCCAGCAGCTTTAATCTCCCGGGACAGGGGGGCGGTGGCTACACCTTC | CASSFNLPGQGGGGYTF | TRBD1 | TRBJ1-2 | . | TRBV7-2
TGTGCCAGCAGCCCGAACAGGGCGGTGTACGAGCAGTACTTC | CASSPNRAVYEQYF | . | TRBJ2-7 | . | TRBV28
TGTGCCAGCAGTGACTCCAGGGACACAGATACGCAGTATTTT | CASSDSRDTDTQYF | . | TRBJ2-3 | few | TRBV6-4
TGCGCCAGCAGCTTGCTAGGTCTTACAACTAATGAAAAACTGTTTTTT | CASSLLGLTTNEKLFF | . | TRBJ1-4 | once | TRBV5-1
TGTGCCAGTAGCACAGGGGTTTACACTGAAGCTTTCTTT | CASSTGVYTEAFF | TRBD1 | TRBJ1-1 | . | TRBV19
TGTGCCAGCAGTGATCAGGGTAGTCCGTCTATCTATGGCTACACCTTC | CASSDQGSPSIYGYTF | . | TRBJ1-2 | . | TRBV6-1
TGTGCCAGCAGTTACGGTACAGCCTTTGAAGCTTTCTTT | CASSYGTAFEAFF | . | TRBJ1-1 | . | TRBV6-5
TGTGCCAGCCGGACAGGGGAGAACACTGAAGCTTTCTTT | CASRTGENTEAFF | TRBD1 | TRBJ1-1 | once | TRBV6-1
TGCGCCAGCAGTGGACTAGCGGGAGGGCCGGGTACGCAGTATTTT | CASSGLAGGPGTQYF | TRBD2 | TRBJ2-3 | . | TRBV10-2
TGTGCCAGCAGCCGGGGGGACACAGATACGCAGTATTTT | CASSRGDTDTQYF | TRBD2 | TRBJ2-3 | . | TRBV27
TGCAGCGTCCGCCCGGGACAGGGAGGCTACACCTTC | CSVRPGQGGYTF | TRBD1 | TRBJ1-2 | . | TRBV29-1
TGTGCCAGCAGCCCGGAGGACAGAGCAGAGACCCAGTACTTC | CASSPEDRAETQYF | . | TRBJ2-5 | . | TRBV7-2
TGCGCCAGCAGCCAAGATCCCACCGGGTTAGTATACGAGCAGTACTTC | CASSQDPTGLVYEQYF | . | TRBJ2-7 | . | TRBV4-3
TGCAGTGCTAGTAGGGGCTCAAAACTGTTTTTT | CSASRGSKLFF | . | TRBJ1-4 | . | TRBV20-1
TGTGCCAGCAGTTCCTCGGGGACAGGGGGCGAAAAACTGTTTTTT | CASSSSGTGGEKLFF | TRBD1 | TRBJ1-4 | . | TRBV28
TGTGCCAGCAGCCCGGTGCGGGACAGGGGCTACGAGCAGTACTTC | CASSPVRDRGYEQYF | TRBD1 | TRBJ2-7 | . | TRBV11-2
TGTGCCTGGAGGGGGGCGAACACTGAAGCTTTCTTT | CAWRGANTEAFF | . | TRBJ1-1 | few | TRBV30
TGTGCCAGCAGTTCCGCTTGGGGCGTTAGCACAGATACGCAGTATTTT | CASSSAWGVSTDTQYF | . | TRBJ2-3 | . | TRBV28
TGTGCCAGCAGCTCGGGACAGATAGATTCACCCCTCCACTTT | CASSSGQIDSPLHF | TRBD1 | TRBJ1-6 | . | TRBV7-9
TGTGCCAGCACTAGCGGGGTGTCGAACACCGGGGAGCTGTTTTTT | CASTSGVSNTGELFF | TRBD2 | TRBJ2-2 | few | TRBV28
TGTGCCAGCAGCTTGCCGACAAGGTTCAATGAAAAACTGTTTTTT | CASSLPTRFNEKLFF | . | TRBJ1-4 | . | TRBV5-8
TGTGCCAGCGGCTTAGGGAGGACCCCCAAGAACACTGAAGCTTTCTTT | CASGLGRTPKNTEAFF | . | TRBJ1-1 | . | TRBV7-6
TGCGCCAGCAGCTTGGAGGCTAGCGGGACAGATACGCAGTATTTT | CASSLEASGTDTQYF | TRBD2 | TRBJ2-3 | . | TRBV5-1
TGCGCCAGCAGCCAGAACTGGGGAGCGAACACCGGGGAGCTGTTTTTT | CASSQNWGANTGELFF | . | TRBJ2-2 | few | TRBV4-1
TGCGCCAGCAGCCAAGTTTACCTAGCGGGCTCCTACGAGCAGTACTTC | CASSQVYLAGSYEQYF | TRBD2 | TRBJ2-7 | . | TRBV4-3
TGTGCCAGCAGCCCGGCATTGGAGGAAAAACTGTTTTTT | CASSPALEEKLFF | . | TRBJ1-4 | . | TRBV6-6
TGTGCCAGCAGCGGAATAGCGGGAGGGTACACCGGGGAGCTGTTTTTT | CASSGIAGGYTGELFF | TRBD2 | TRBJ2-2 | once | TRBV9
TGTGCCTGGAGTGTCGAGACAGTTTCCTACGAGCAGTACTTC | CAWSVETVSYEQYF | . | TRBJ2-7 | . | TRBV30
TGTGCCAGCAGTGATTCCGGGACAGGGGTCTACGAGCAGTACTTC | CASSDSGTGVYEQYF | TRBD1 | TRBJ2-7 | . | TRBV25-1
TGCGCCAGCAGCCAACAAACAGGGTTACACAATGAGCAGTTCTTC | CASSQQTGLHNEQFF | . | TRBJ2-1 | . | TRBV4-3
TGTGCCAGTCGAACTAGCGGGAGGACCCCAGATACGCAGTATTTT | CASRTSGRTPDTQYF | TRBD2 | TRBJ2-3 | . | TRBV19
TGTGCCAGCAGCTTAGGAGGCGGAGACTCTGGAAACACCATATATTTT | CASSLGGGDSGNTIYF | . | TRBJ1-3 | . | TRBV7-2
TGTGCCAGCAGTTACTCTATCCGGACAGGTTTCTACGAGCAGTACTTC | CASSYSIRTGFYEQYF | TRBD1 | TRBJ2-7 | . | TRBV6-5
TGTGCCAGCAGTACCCGGGGGGGGCGCGCCGGGGAGCTGTTTTTT | CASSTRGGRAGELFF | TRBD2 | TRBJ2-2 | . | TRBV6-5
TGTGCCACCAGCAGAGAGGGACCGACTAGCGGGAGGATAGATACGCAGTATTTT | CATSREGPTSGRIDTQYF | TRBD2 | TRBJ2-3 | once | TRBV15
TGTGCCAGCAGCTTAGCGGGGGGGCCGGAGGAGACCCAGTACTTC | CASSLAGGPEETQYF | TRBD2 | TRBJ2-5 | . | TRBV11-3
TGTGCCAGTAGTATGGCCAGGGGGAACACTGAAGCTTTCTTT | CASSMARGNTEAFF | . | TRBJ1-1 | once | TRBV19
TGTGCCAGCAGTTTGGGGGGATCGAGGTGGGAGCAGTACTTC | CASSLGGSRWEQYF | . | TRBJ2-7 | . | TRBV28
TGTGCCAGCAGCTTGGGGGCTAGCGGGGCCACAGATACGCAGTATTTT | CASSLGASGATDTQYF | TRBD2 | TRBJ2-3 | . | TRBV7-7
TGTGCCAGCGGTGCGGCGTGGGGACAGGAAATCGGCCAAAACATTCAGTACTTC | CASGAAWGQEIGQNIQYF | TRBD1 | TRBJ2-4 | . | TRBV25-1
TGTGCCAGCAGCTTATCACCGGGGACATTTTCTGGGGCCAACGTCCTGACTTTC | CASSLSPGTFSGANVLTF | . | TRBJ2-6 | . | TRBV7-9
TGTGCCAGCAGTATGACTAGCTTCCGAAGAGAGACCCAGTACTTC | CASSMTSFRRETQYF | TRBD2 | TRBJ2-5 | . | TRBV28
TGTGCCAGCAGCGCCCCTAGCGGGGGGGCGCTGAATACGCAGTATTTT | CASSAPSGGALNTQYF | TRBD2 | TRBJ2-3 | . | TRBV7-6
TGTGCCAGCAGTCCACTGGAGAGGTTCTCGAACACTGAAGCTTTCTTT | CASSPLERFSNTEAFF | . | TRBJ1-1 | . | TRBV27
TGCAGCGTTGACTTATTCAGTGACAATGAGCAGTTCTTC | CSVDLFSDNEQFF | . | TRBJ2-1 | once | TRBV29-1
TGTGCCAGTAGTATCTTCGACAGGGCGAACTATGGCTACACCTTC | CASSIFDRANYGYTF | TRBD1 | TRBJ1-2 | . | TRBV19
TGTGCCTGGATGTCACTTTCAACAGGGGATGGAGAAGCTTTCTTT | CAWMSLSTGDGEAFF | TRBD1 | TRBJ1-1 | few | TRBV30
TGTGCCAGCATCCTCAACAGGGGGGGGGAAGAGACCCAGTACTTC | CASILNRGGEETQYF | . | TRBJ2-5 | . | TRBV28
TGTGCCAGCAGCCGAGGCAAGGGGGCTAACACCGGGGAGCTGTTTTTT | CASSRGKGANTGELFF | TRBD1 | TRBJ2-2 | few | TRBV7-3
TGTGCCAGCAGCTTGGGAGGGTATAGCAATCAGCCCCAGCATTTT | CASSLGGYSNQPQHF | . | TRBJ1-5 | . | TRBV5-4
TGCGCCAGCAGCCAAGTTGCGGGAGAATTTTACGAGCAGTACTTC | CASSQVAGEFYEQYF | TRBD2 | TRBJ2-7 | . | TRBV4-3
TGTGCCAGCAGCTTAGGGTTTGGGACTAGCTCTTATATCCAGACCCAGTACTTC | CASSLGFGTSSYIQTQYF | TRBD2 | TRBJ2-5 | once | TRBV7-9
TGCAGCGTGTTCGGGACAGCCGGTGGAAACACCATATATTTT | CSVFGTAGGNTIYF | TRBD1 | TRBJ1-3 | . | TRBV29-1
TGTGCCAGCACCCTGGGGGGACAGGGAAAGCAGTACTTC | CASTLGGQGKQYF | TRBD1 | TRBJ2-7 | . | TRBV5-5